The 14 T cell receptor beta chains given below trace back to one sample, sequenced in a study of blood T cell repertoires in COVID-19. Method: immunoSEQ multiplex PCR; TCRdb's copy keeps in-frame clones and lacks some. This sample carries 220,000 or so clones, 82% of them seen once, and the ten largest clones take around 8%. The material sequenced was peripheral blood. The receptors originated from a woman of 80 years or more with COVID-19, enrolled during active disease.

On this clone itself: Other DNA variants within this sample encode the same CDR3. The V call is TRBV18, the J call TRBJ1-2; TRBD1 aligns across 8 bases. In germline, CDR1 is KGHSH, CDR2 LQKENI. Trimming cost V 2 bases and J 4 bases; bases outside gene matches: 3. This CDR3 has 14 residues. CDR3 residues: CASSPGQGPYGYTF. The CDR3 DNA follows: TGTGCCAGCTCACCAGGACAGGGCCCCTATGGCTACACCTTC.

The chain links TRBV9 to TRBJ2-1; 8 bases align to TRBD2. V lost 0 bases to trimming and J lost 4 bases; unmatched junction nucleotides: 6. CDR3 length: 16 amino acids. Looked up from germline, CDR1 is SGDLS and CDR2 is YYNGEE. The CDR3 protein is CASSVAFGGRYNEQFF. CDR3 in DNA: TGTGCCAGCAGCGTAGCTTTTGGCGGGAGGTACAATGAGCAGTTCTTC.

The chain couples TRBV6-2 or TRBV6-3 to TRBJ2-7; the D gene is possibly TRBD1 (6 bases). CDR1 MNHEY and CDR2 SVGEGT come from the germline V gene. The CDR3 length is 15 residues. The V end lost 2 bases, the J end lost 2 bases, and 13 bases lay between the germline ends. The CDR3 DNA sequence: TGTGCCAGCAGTTACAGGGGGACAAAACCCTACGAGCAGTACTTC. Its translation: CASSYRGTKPYEQYF.

The chain uses TRBV5-1 and TRBJ1-2, with 7 bases aligning to TRBD1. The CDR3 covers 15 residues. Germline V gene data show CDR1 as SGHRS and CDR2 as YFSETQ. Trimming at V came to 0 bases and at J to 2 bases, leaving 4 bases not matched to a gene. The CDR3 coding sequence is TGCGCCAGCAGCTTGGGCACAGGGGCCAACTATGGCTACACCTTC. This sequence encodes CASSLGTGANYGYTF.

This clone has a single count. The CDR3 sequence is CASSYLEPGGKLFF. In DNA form, the CDR3 reads TGCGCCAGCAGCTACCTCGAGCCGGGGGGAAAACTGTTTTTT. The V and J genes are TRBV5-1 and TRBJ1-4; TRBD1 might be the D (5 bases). The germline gives CDR1 SGHRS, CDR2 YFSETQ. With 3 bases removed from V and 10 bases from J, the gap between germline ends came to 16 bases. This CDR3 has 14 residues.

V is TRBV9 and J is TRBJ2-2, with 7 bases matching TRBD2. This CDR3 contains 15 residues. J was trimmed by 4 bases and V by 0 bases; bases with no gene match: 3. Germline V CDR1 and CDR2: SGDLS, YYNGEE. The CDR3 reads CASSVEGGGTGELFF. The CDR3 bases are TGTGCCAGCAGCGTAGAAGGCGGGGGCACCGGGGAGCTGTTTTTT.

The chain uses TRBV10-3 and TRBJ1-2; no clear D. V was shortened by 7 bases and J by 5 bases, with 17 bases between the two germline ends. CDR1 is ENHRY, CDR2 SYGVKD, per germline. The CDR3 is 14 amino acids. The chain's CDR3 is CAIKGGGSGYGYTF. The CDR3 DNA sequence: TGTGCCATCAAAGGAGGAGGGAGCGGGTATGGCTACACCTTC.

This sequence joins TRBV5-1 and TRBJ2-5, with a possible D match to TRBD2 (6 bases). Germline values: CDR1 SGHRS, CDR2 YFSETQ. The CDR3 runs 13 residues. The V end lost 6 bases, the J end lost 4 bases, and 13 bases lay between the germline ends. The CDR3 DNA sequence: TGCGCCAGCAATCTCGGGAGCGGAGAGACCCAGTACTTC. It encodes CASNLGSGETQYF.

The chain carries TRBV11-1 and TRBJ2-3; possibly TRBD2 for D (6 bases). Trimming took 7 bases from V and 0 from J, leaving 17 bases between them. The CDR3 consists of 16 residues. The germline V gene encodes CDR1 SGHAT and CDR2 FQDESV (reference sequence). CDR3 protein: CASTPGTRYSTDTQYF. DNA of the CDR3: TGTGCCAGCACCCCCGGGACTCGATATAGCACAGATACGCAGTATTTT.

The CDR3 here is CASSVASGGNEKLFF. The DNA of the CDR3 is TGTGCCAGCAGCGTAGCTTCTGGGGGGAATGAAAAACTGTTTTTT. The genes are TRBV9 and TRBJ1-4; possible D gene TRBD1, 5 bases. Trimming left V 0 bases short and J 5 bases short, with 11 bases between. CDR1 and CDR2 from the germline V gene are SGDLS and YYNGEE. The CDR3 totals 15 residues.

The V gene is TRBV7-9, the J gene TRBJ1-5; D ambiguous. The CDR3 covers 16 residues. Germline V gene data show CDR1 as SEHNR and CDR2 as FQNEAQ (reference sequence). The V end was cut by 4 bases, the J end by 2 bases, with 15 bases between. The CDR3 loop is CASSSIGRQGNQPQHF. CDR3 nucleotide sequence: TGTGCCAGCAGCTCGATTGGGAGGCAGGGCAATCAGCCCCAGCATTTT. Variable domain in full (rest from reference TRBV7-9 and TRBJ1-5): DTGVSQNPRHKITKRGQNVTFRCDPISEHNRLYWYRQTLGQGPEFLTYFQNEAQLEKSRLLSDRFSAERPKGSFSTLEIQRTEQGDSAMYLCASSSIGRQGNQPQHFGDGTRLSIL.

The V call is TRBV6-6, the J call TRBJ1-1; 7 bases align to TRBD1. Unmatched junction bases numbered 1, after V lost 2 bases and J lost 4 bases. Germline V gives CDR1 MNHNY, CDR2 SVGAGI (reference sequence). This CDR3 is 13 amino acids long. The CDR3 DNA is TGTGCCAGCAGTTACGCAGGGGGCACTGAAGCTTTCTTT. Translation gives CASSYAGGTEAFF.

This sequence joins TRBV29-1 and TRBJ1-2, with D maybe TRBD1 (6 bases). This CDR3 contains 12 residues. In germline, CDR1 is SQVTM, CDR2 ANQGSEA. The V end was cut by 7 bases, the J end by 8 bases, with 17 bases between. The chain's CDR3 is CSATDRREGYTF. Here the CDR3 DNA reads TGCAGCGCCACTGACAGGCGAGAGGGCTACACCTTC.

This rearrangement joins TRBV3-1 (or the pseudogene TRBV3-2) to TRBJ1-5; D not certain. With 4 bases removed from V and 7 bases from J, the gap between germline ends came to 14 bases. This CDR3 has 14 amino acids. Germline CDR1 is LGHDT and CDR2 is YNNKEL (reference sequence). The CDR3 nucleotides are TGTGCCAGCAGCCTCGGGAACGGAAGACAGCCCCAGCATTTT. Its protein product is CASSLGNGRQPQHF.